This TCR beta chain was retrieved from a study of blood T cell repertoires in COVID-19. Background on the study: Donors in the United States, Italy and Spain gave samples during acute or convalescent COVID-19. The analysed material was cDNA or gDNA that came from T cells, B-cell-depleted T cells, or PBMCs.

This CDR3 is 13 amino acids long. Germline V gene data show CDR1 as SGHRS and CDR2 as YFSETQ. The junction had 1 base not matched to a gene; V was cut back by 4 bases and J by 3 bases. Original processing notes: Cell counts per sample came from amplifying reference gene primers. The table came from immunoSEQ multiplex PCR; TCRdb's copy has only in-frame clones and leaves some out. From that table come the V and J calls and clone size; the DNA was used to work out D and trimming. Of 150,000 to 170,000 clones in the sample, roughly 80% were seen once. Sequencing input: peripheral blood. This receptor was taken from a woman between 55 and 75 years old with acute or convalescent COVID-19. The J gene is TRBJ2-1, the V gene TRBV5-1; 7 nucleotides match TRBD2. CDR3 sequence: CASSAGVYNEQFF. CDR3 coding DNA: TGCGCCAGCAGCGCGGGGGTCTACAATGAGCAGTTCTTC.